This TCR beta chain stems from a study of CD8 T cells in Susac syndrome. Regarding this clonotype: Its antigen is unidentified.

TEMRA cells underwent FACS enrichment and CD8+ and CD4+ T cells underwent negative isolation. The RNA, roughly 0.45 to 1 ug, was put through reverse transcription using random hexamers. The authors amplified TCR beta CDR3 across 54 Vbeta and 13 Jbeta using immunoSEQ multiplex PCR. Each CDR3 protein is one row after TCRdb ran MiXCR on the immunoSEQ multiplex PCR reads. The table lists tens of thousands of distinct CDR3 sequences, about 95% of them singletons. The CDR3 consists of 13 residues. Germline-derived CDR1 and CDR2 are SGHRS and YFSETQ. Deletions cut 0 bases from V and 8 bases from J, with 11 bases between. Study results and caveats: Expansion of Susac CD8+ clones peaked in TEMRA cells and in active patients.

This TCR derives from a human donor with Susac syndrome. The sequenced sample was CD8+ T cells from PBMCs. The gene calls are TRBV5-1 and TRBJ1-1; D gene unclear. The CDR3 DNA reads TGCGCCAGCAGCTTGGAGGCCACGACAGAAGCTTTCTTT. Translation: CASSLEATTEAFF.